The 20 T cell receptor beta chains given below trace back to one sample, sequenced in a study of T-cell reconstitution after alpha-beta-depleted transplantation in children. Preparation of the TCRbeta library was carried out with unique molecular identifiers. Via MiXCR, TCRdb re-called the PCR reads, giving one row per CDR3 protein. The sample has 450,000 to 600,000 distinct CDR3 sequences, around 17% seen once. The sequences come from PBMCs from the stem cell graft donor, collected from the stem cell graft. These receptors came from a human donor who donated a stem cell graft to a child with acute lymphoblastic leukemia.

The chain recombines TRBV20-1 with TRBJ1-2, with D possibly matching TRBD1 (5 bases). The germline CDR1 and CDR2 sequences are DFQATT and SNEGSKA (reference sequence). Between the trimmed V and J ends, which lost 6 bases and 6 bases, there was a span of 14 bases. The CDR3 runs to 12 residues. This CDR3 reads CSAARENHGYTF. CDR3 nucleotides: TGCAGTGCCGCCAGGGAGAACCATGGCTACACCTTC.

This clonotype was picked up a small number of times. The chain has TRBV5-6 and TRBJ1-6, with TRBD1 as a possible D gene (5 bases). The germline CDR1 and CDR2 sequences are SGHDT and YYEEEE. Trimming stripped 6 bases from V and 7 bases from J, with 20 bases between. CDR3 length: 16 residues. CDR3 sequence: CASTTPAGGYNSPLHF. The CDR3, as DNA: TGTGCCAGCACCACCCCGGCCGGGGGATACAATTCACCCCTCCACTTT.

This clonotype was seen ten or more times. The chain links TRBV6-1 to TRBJ2-5; unclear D gene. CDR1 MNHNS and CDR2 SASEGT come from the germline V gene. V shed 2 bases and J shed 5 bases, with 15 bases lying between them. This CDR3 has 15 amino acids. The CDR3 sequence: CASSEYVSESETQYF. The CDR3 nucleotides read TGTGCCAGCAGTGAATACGTTTCCGAGTCGGAGACCCAGTACTTC.

This clonotype was counted between two and nine times. The gene calls are TRBV12-3 or TRBV12-4 and TRBJ2-1; 10 bases align to TRBD2. Trimming removed 6 bases from V and 6 bases from J; junction bases left unmatched: 8. The CDR3 consists of 15 residues. The CDR3 region has the DNA TGTGCCAGCAGATTAAGCGGGAGGGCGGGCAATGAGCAGTTCTTC. Its protein product is CASRLSGRAGNEQFF.

This clonotype was counted between two and nine times. The chain uses TRBV5-4 and TRBJ2-3, with 10 nucleotides matching TRBD1. V trimming: 2 bases; J trimming: 4 bases; junction bases outside the gene matches: 7. This CDR3 contains 16 residues. Germline CDR1 SGHNT, CDR2 YYREEE (reference sequence). The CDR3 protein is CASSFFGTGVPDTQYF. DNA for the CDR3: TGTGCCAGCAGCTTTTTTGGGACAGGGGTCCCAGATACGCAGTATTTT.

The rearrangement joins TRBV10-1 to TRBJ2-3; 8 bases align to TRBD2. The CDR3 runs to 14 residues. Trimming removed 5 bases from V and 7 bases from J; junction bases left unmatched: 8. The germline V gene encodes CDR1 WNHNN and CDR2 SYGVQD (reference sequence). The CDR3 DNA is TGCGCCAGCAGTCTTAGCGGGGACCAGAATACGCAGTATTTT. Translating it yields CASSLSGDQNTQYF.

The chain joins TRBV6-1 to TRBJ2-7; D perhaps matches TRBD1 (6 bases). Trimming left V 7 bases short and J 3 bases short, with 19 bases between. There are 15 residues in the CDR3. In germline, CDR1 is MNHNS, CDR2 SASEGT. The CDR3 protein is CASNQASAGVYEQYF. The CDR3 DNA is TGTGCCAGCAACCAAGCCTCGGCAGGGGTCTACGAGCAGTACTTC.

This clonotype was seen more than once but under ten times. Here the CDR3 reads CASSLEAGGNTEAFF. The CDR3 DNA follows: TGTGCCAGCAGCTTAGAGGCAGGGGGTAACACTGAAGCTTTCTTT. This chain links TRBV7-6 with TRBJ1-1, with 7 bases matching TRBD1. CDR1 and CDR2 from the germline V gene are SGHVS and FNYEAQ. V dropped 1 base and J dropped 2; count of bases not matched to a gene: 4. The CDR3 runs to 15 residues.

V is TRBV7-9 and J is TRBJ2-7; 9 bases are shared with TRBD1. Germline V gene lookup returns CDR1 SEHNR and CDR2 FQNEAQ (reference sequence). This CDR3 is built from 15 residues. With V trimmed by 6 bases and J by 6 bases, 12 bases remained unmatched. The CDR3 sequence: CASRSDWTGALEQYF. The CDR3 DNA follows: TGTGCCAGCAGATCCGACTGGACAGGGGCCCTCGAGCAGTACTTC.

This clonotype was seen only a few times. The chain employs TRBV12-3 or TRBV12-4 and TRBJ2-1, with TRBD1 matching 8 bases. This CDR3 has 15 amino acids. V lost 2 bases, J lost 3 bases, and 3 bases stayed unmatched. The CDR3: CASSLYRGSYNEQFF. Written as DNA, the CDR3 is TGTGCCAGCAGTTTATACAGGGGGAGCTACAATGAGCAGTTCTTC.

This rearrangement joins TRBV12-3 or TRBV12-4 to TRBJ2-1, with 8 bases fitting TRBD2. V lost 3 bases, J lost 0 bases, and 4 bases stayed unmatched. This CDR3 comprises 16 residues. CDR3 nucleotides: TGTGCCAGCAGTTTGGAGCGGGAGACCTCCTACAATGAGCAGTTCTTC. It yields the protein CASSLERETSYNEQFF.

The chain employs TRBV20-1 and TRBJ2-7; TRBD2 matches at 8 bases. This CDR3 comprises 15 residues. Per germline, CDR1 DFQATT and CDR2 SNEGSKA (reference sequence). With 5 bases clipped from V and 2 bases from J, the junction kept 11 bases outside the gene matches. This chain's CDR3 is CSARGLVGTTYEQYF. The CDR3 bases are TGCAGTGCTCGGGGACTAGTCGGAACCACCTACGAGCAGTACTTC.

The V gene is TRBV27, the J gene TRBJ2-7; tentatively, D is TRBD1 or TRBD2 (5 bases each). The V gene's germline CDR1 is MNHEY and CDR2 SMNVEV (reference sequence). The CDR3 runs 13 residues. The V end was cut by 5 bases, the J end by 3 bases, with 11 bases between. The CDR3, as DNA: TGTGCCAGCAGTCGGGACGGTTACTACGAGCAGTACTTC. Protein: CASSRDGYYEQYF.

The chain is built from TRBV6-6 and TRBJ1-2; D perhaps matches TRBD1 (5 bases). This CDR3 has 11 residues. Trimming took off 6 bases at V and 5 bases at J, with 7 bases between the two ends. Germline loops: CDR1 MNHNY, CDR2 SVGAGI (reference sequence). The chain's CDR3 is CASRQEYGYTF. In DNA form, the CDR3 reads TGTGCCAGCAGACAGGAGTATGGCTACACCTTC.

This clonotype was seen only once. J is TRBJ1-5 and V is TRBV7-9; possibly TRBD1 for D (6 bases). V was clipped by 3 bases and J by 3 bases, with 12 bases between them. The CDR3 spans 15 residues. The germline gives CDR1 SEHNR, CDR2 FQNEAQ (reference sequence). CDR3 in amino acids: CASSFSGQHNQPQHF. DNA of the CDR3: TGTGCCAGCAGCTTCTCAGGACAGCACAATCAGCCCCAGCATTTT.

The chain recombines TRBV7-6 with TRBJ2-7; tentatively, D is TRBD2 (6 bases). This CDR3 spans 12 amino acids. The germline gives CDR1 SGHVS, CDR2 FNYEAQ. Trimming stripped 5 bases from V and 6 bases from J, with 11 bases between. The CDR3 loop reads CASSPDSGEQYF. CDR3 DNA sequence: TGTGCCAGCAGCCCGGATAGCGGCGAGCAGTACTTC.

In its sample, this clonotype was seen a few times. The chain carries TRBV10-2 and TRBJ1-2; D remains ambiguous. CDR3 length: 16 amino acids. Germline CDR1 and CDR2: WSHSY and SAAADI. With 3 bases removed from V and 0 bases from J, the gap between germline ends came to 14 bases. In nucleotides, the CDR3 is TGCGCCAGCAGTGAAGAACCGCCCTCTGCTAACTATGGCTACACCTTC. Encoded protein: CASSEEPPSANYGYTF.

This clonotype turned up a few times. V gene TRBV7-8 combines with J gene TRBJ1-1, with TRBD1 matching over 11 bases. J was trimmed by 6 bases and V by 4 bases; bases with no gene match: 4. The CDR3 has 14 residues. The V gene's germline CDR1 is SGHVS and CDR2 FQNEAQ. CDR3 amino acids: CASSSDRGLAEAFF. The CDR3 region has the DNA TGTGCCAGCAGCTCGGACAGGGGGCTAGCTGAAGCTTTCTTT.

The rearrangement uses TRBV7-2 and TRBJ2-3, with 8 positions matching TRBD2. This CDR3 comprises 14 residues. After removal of 3 bases from V and 3 bases from J, the junction contained 2 bases not matched to a gene. Germline values: CDR1 SGHTA, CDR2 FQGNSA. The CDR3 loop is CASSFAGGTDTQYF. The CDR3 DNA follows: TGTGCCAGCAGCTTTGCGGGAGGAACAGATACGCAGTATTTT.

The chain couples TRBV24-1 to TRBJ2-1, with a weak D call TRBD2 (5 bases). CDR1 is KGHDR and CDR2 is SFDVKD in the germline V gene. The germline V and J ends were trimmed by 4 bases and 10 bases, with 13 bases remaining between them. The CDR3 consists of 13 residues. The CDR3 loop reads CATSEGVGWEQFF. The CDR3 bases are TGTGCCACCAGTGAGGGAGTAGGTTGGGAGCAGTTCTTC.